Sequencing of this TCR beta chain was carried out in a study of blood T cells in healthy people across ages (dated by TCRdb to 2013 to 2016). Some background on the complete study: Template switching captured roughly one uniquely barcoded TCR beta cDNA molecule per two T cells in model experiments. The study analyzed two additional independent replicas of 1 million unique cDNA reads from the same blood draw for two donors, one aged 18 to 30 and one aged 80 or older. Four age groups were formed from the donors: young (average about 15 years), middle-aged (approximately 41), aged (about 62) and long-lived (around 80). To track age-related changes in TCR beta repertoire diversity, the study relied on deep sequencing normalized with unique cDNA molecular identifiers. Broad study findings and their caveats: Because profiling used bulk unsorted PBMCs, naive and antigen-experienced compartments could not be compared conclusively. Total diversity estimates from one million sequenced T cells were considered lower bounds and underestimates. The long-lived group showed more naive CD4+ T cells, fewer expanded clones and increased TCR diversity than the aged group, suggesting age selection. Because donor CMV infection status was unknown, age-related changes in expanded clonotypes were potentially confounded. Observed TCR beta diversity per million T cells fell roughly linearly with age, and a significant reduction was already apparent by age roughly 40. There was a strong correlation between observed TCR beta diversity and the percentage of naive T cells measured by flow cytometry.

Library preparation used 5' RACE. The sequencer was an Illumina HiSeq 2500. A second about 7 to 12 cycle PCR used a sample-barcoded 5' primer and a J-beta primer mix. A template-switch 5' adaptor carrying 12 random nucleotides introduced a unique molecular identifier onto each TCR beta cDNA molecule. At least 3 million CDR3-containing paired-end reads were obtained from each sample. First-strand cDNA synthesis was performed from all RNA using the Mint cDNA synthesis kit, with priming by a TRBC-specific oligonucleotide. Following uracil-DNA glycosylase treatment, a first 18-cycle PCR with universal primers M1SS and BC2_uni_R was performed on all cDNA. In the original analysis: For normalization, 1 million high-quality reads were randomly selected from each sample, with every read carrying a distinct molecular identifier. Instead of being binned into consensus sequences, reads with shared molecular identifiers were discarded. MiTCR, run with a Q25 quality threshold and the strictest error-elimination algorithm, handled CDR3 identification, clonotype clustering and error correction. A nonparametric unseen species model with Euler transformation was used to estimate lower-bound total TCR beta diversity. TCRdb reran the public reads through fastp at Q25 and MiXCR, keeping productive beta chains. Each CDR3 protein appears once, grouped with its most common genes and DNA. TCRdb, not the original authors, processed these V and J calls. The sample table holds about 570,000 distinct CDR3 sequences, of which about 26% were seen once. Clones ranked in the top ten supply over 3.5% of the sample.

Donors were 40 or so systemically healthy Caucasian individuals from Russia aged roughly 6 to 90 years. Approximately 10 milliliters of peripheral blood were collected from each donor into EDTA-treated Vacutainer tubes. Ficoll-Paque density-gradient centrifugation was used to isolate PBMCs, with at least 6 million per sample. Total RNA, at least 5 micrograms per sample, was extracted from PBMCs with Trizol reagent. For every donor, flow cytometry on a PBMC aliquot measured the percentage of naive CD45RAhigh/CD27high T cells. This clonotype turned up a few times. Its antigen is currently not known. No base quality information exists; no much larger clone differs at one position. The CDR1 and CDR2 encoded by the germline V gene are MNHEY and SVGEGT. The CDR3 spans 17 residues, from the cysteine through the phenylalanine. Only the CDR3 part of the read is kept: 51 bases, read in frame from the first base. Here V drops 4 bases and J drops 6 bases, and the junction holds 10 bases not matched to any gene.

A further study also used this sample, focusing on T cells of mothers and their children. The second paper further reports: Nine systemically healthy Caucasian individuals, comprising three mothers and their six children, were included as donors. cDNA synthesis used all of the extracted RNA, with 1.5 ug of RNA in each 15 ul reaction. In the second PCR, sample barcodes and 2-4 random nucleotides were introduced via the M1S primer. Over 8 million TCR beta CDR3 reads came from each mother, compared with some 3.1 million reads from each child. TCR recombination output is similarly shaped by thymic selection in related and unrelated pairs, with a minor effect exerted by inherited differences. Normalized repertoire overlap was always slightly but never significantly higher in related than unrelated mother-child pairs. Persistent microchimeric T cell clones were not detected, at a sensitivity of around 95 clones per million clonotypes. Deep NGS was used in the study to compare the TCR beta repertoires of mothers and children and to look for features that separate related mother-child pairs from unrelated individuals. Mothers averaged 40 +/- 4 years of age and children averaged approximately 12 +/- 4 years. After adapters were ligated using NEBNext reagents, the libraries underwent 100+100 nt paired-end sequencing on an Illumina HiSeq 2000. To prevent cross-contamination, the mother and child libraries were prepared one month apart and sequenced in separate runs. Each donor had between roughly 450,000 and 2,100,000 distinct TCR beta clonotypes identified. Naive TCR beta clonotypes were estimated from low-frequency clonotypes matched to each donor's FACS-determined naive share, without sorting.

This receptor was obtained from a boy between 2 and 10 years old in good health. This chain is built from TRBV6-2 or TRBV6-3 and TRBJ2-2, and TRBD2 aligns with 11 junction nucleotides. Input material: blood. The nucleotides read TGTGCCAGCAGTTCTACCCGACCGGGACTAGCGGCCGGGGAGCTGTTTTTT. Translated, it gives CASSSTRPGLAAGELFF.